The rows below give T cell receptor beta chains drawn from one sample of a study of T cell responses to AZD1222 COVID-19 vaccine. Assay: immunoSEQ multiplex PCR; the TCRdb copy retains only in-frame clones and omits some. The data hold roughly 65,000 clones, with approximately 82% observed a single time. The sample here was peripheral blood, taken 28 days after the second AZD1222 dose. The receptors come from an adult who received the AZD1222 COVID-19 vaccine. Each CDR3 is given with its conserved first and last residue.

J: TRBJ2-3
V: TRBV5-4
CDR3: CASSLGLVDTQYF

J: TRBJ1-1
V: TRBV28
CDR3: CAIQGAGDTEAFF

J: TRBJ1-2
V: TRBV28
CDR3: CASSFRDYGYTF

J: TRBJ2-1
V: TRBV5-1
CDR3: CASSGSWAGGPLGEQFF

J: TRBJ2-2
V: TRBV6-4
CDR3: CASIQALMRTGELFF

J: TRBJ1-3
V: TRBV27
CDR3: CASSRDSSGNTIYF

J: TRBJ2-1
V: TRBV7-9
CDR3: CASTLDNEQFF

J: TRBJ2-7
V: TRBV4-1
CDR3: CASSQERGSYEQYF

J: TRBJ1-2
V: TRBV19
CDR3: CASSITKLNYGYTF

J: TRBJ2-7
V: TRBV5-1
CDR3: CASSGSGVAYEQYF